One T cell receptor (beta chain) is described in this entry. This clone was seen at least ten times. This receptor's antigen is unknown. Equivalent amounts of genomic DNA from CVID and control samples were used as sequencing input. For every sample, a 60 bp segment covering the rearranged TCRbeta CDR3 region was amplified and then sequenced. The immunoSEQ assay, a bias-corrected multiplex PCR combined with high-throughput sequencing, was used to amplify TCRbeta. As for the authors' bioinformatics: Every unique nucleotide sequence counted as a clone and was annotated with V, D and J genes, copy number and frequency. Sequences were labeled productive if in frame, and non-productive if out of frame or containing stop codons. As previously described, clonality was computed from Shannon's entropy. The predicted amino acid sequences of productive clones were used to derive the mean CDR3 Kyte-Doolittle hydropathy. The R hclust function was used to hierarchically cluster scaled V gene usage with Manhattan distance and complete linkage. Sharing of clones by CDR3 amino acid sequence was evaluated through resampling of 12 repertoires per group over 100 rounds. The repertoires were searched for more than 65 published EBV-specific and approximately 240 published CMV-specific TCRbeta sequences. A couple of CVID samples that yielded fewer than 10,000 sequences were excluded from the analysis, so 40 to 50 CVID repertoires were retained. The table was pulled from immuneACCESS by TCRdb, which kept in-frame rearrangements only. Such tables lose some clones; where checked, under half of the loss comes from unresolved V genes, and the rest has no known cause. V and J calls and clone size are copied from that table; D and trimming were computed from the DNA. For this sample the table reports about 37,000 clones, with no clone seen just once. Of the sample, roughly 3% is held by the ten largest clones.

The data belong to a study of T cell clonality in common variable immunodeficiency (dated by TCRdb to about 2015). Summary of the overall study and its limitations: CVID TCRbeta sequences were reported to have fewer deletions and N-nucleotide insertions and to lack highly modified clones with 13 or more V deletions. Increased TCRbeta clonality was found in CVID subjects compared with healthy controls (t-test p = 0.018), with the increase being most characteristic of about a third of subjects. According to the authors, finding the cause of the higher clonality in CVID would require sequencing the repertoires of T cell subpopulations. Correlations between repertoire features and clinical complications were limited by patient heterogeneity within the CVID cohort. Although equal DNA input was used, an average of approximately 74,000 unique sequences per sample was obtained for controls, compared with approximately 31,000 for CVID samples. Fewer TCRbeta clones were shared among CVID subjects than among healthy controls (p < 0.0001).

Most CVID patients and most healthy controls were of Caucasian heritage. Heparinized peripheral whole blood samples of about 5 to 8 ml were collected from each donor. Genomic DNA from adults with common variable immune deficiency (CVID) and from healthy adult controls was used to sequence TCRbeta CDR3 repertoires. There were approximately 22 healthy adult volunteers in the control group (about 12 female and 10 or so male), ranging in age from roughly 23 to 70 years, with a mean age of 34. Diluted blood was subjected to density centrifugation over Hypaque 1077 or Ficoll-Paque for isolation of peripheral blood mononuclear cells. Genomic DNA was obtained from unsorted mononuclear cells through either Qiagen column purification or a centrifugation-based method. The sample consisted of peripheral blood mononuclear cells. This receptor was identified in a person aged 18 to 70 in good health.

The CDR3 sequence is CASSPTGIGQPQHF. The sequenced part of the CDR3 DNA is TGTGCCAGCAGCCCCACAGGGATCGGACAGCCC. The chain uses TRBV7-8 and TRBJ1-5; TRBD1 could be the D gene, as 6 bases match. The CDR3 end is not reached by the read, which stops 3 residues before it; the germline J gene fills it in. From its cysteine to its phenylalanine, the CDR3 spans 14 amino acids. Part of the CDR3 DNA is given, 33 bases translated from base 1. The germline ends are 15 bases apart after V is trimmed by 5 bases and J by 7 bases. The germline V gene supplies CDR1 SGHVS and CDR2 FQNEAQ.